Presented here are 16 T cell receptor beta chains from one specimen sequenced in a study of blood T cell repertoires in COVID-19 (dated by TCRdb to the early 2020s). Library preparation was by the immunoSEQ multiplex PCR assay. TCRdb stores this immuneACCESS table with in-frame sequences only. Part of the clones is absent; in the studies checked, under half of the shortfall reflects unresolved V genes, and no reason is known for the rest. The sample table records more than 110,000 clones; around 82% of these occur just once. About 6% of the sample goes to the ten largest clones. The sequencing sample was made of PBMCs or T cells enriched from blood (not recorded which). The receptors here all came from a woman aged 50 to 65 who had recovered from COVID-19.

This clone was counted between two and nine times. In nucleotides, the CDR3 is TGTGCCAGTAGTATAGTCAAGGGGTCGGCAGATACGCAGTATTTT. Translating it yields CASSIVKGSADTQYF. The V call is TRBV19, the J call TRBJ2-3; TRBD1 is a possible D gene (5 bases). The CDR3 consists of 15 residues. V was clipped by 1 base and J by 4 bases, with 12 bases between them. CDR1 and CDR2 (germline): LNHDA, SQIVND (reference sequence).

The chain is built from TRBV9 and TRBJ1-5; no firm D call. The germline V gene encodes CDR1 SGDLS and CDR2 YYNGEE. The CDR3 is made up of 13 amino acids. The V end was cut by 3 bases, the J end by 7 bases, with 11 bases between. CDR3 nucleotide sequence: TGTGCCAGCAGCGCCGAGGAAGACCAGCCCCAGCATTTT. This sequence encodes CASSAEEDQPQHF.

The count of this clone is one. This rearrangement joins TRBV2 to TRBJ1-6; no firm D call. CDR1 is SNHLY, CDR2 FYNNEI, per germline. The CDR3 covers 15 residues. V was cut by 2 bases and J by 7 bases, with 12 bases left in between. CDR3: CASSEFPGKNSPLHF. The CDR3 DNA reads TGTGCCAGCAGTGAATTCCCGGGGAAGAATTCACCCCTCCACTTT.

This chain's CDR3 is CASSFTGDSPLHF. In DNA, the CDR3 is TGTGCCAGCAGCTTCACAGGGGATTCACCCCTCCACTTT. The chain uses TRBV7-3 and TRBJ1-6, with 7 bases aligning to TRBD1. This CDR3 spans 13 amino acids. CDR1 and CDR2 from the germline V gene are SGHTA and FQGTGA. The ends lost 3 bases at V and 8 bases at J; junction bases unmatched: 1.

This rearrangement joins TRBV6-6 to TRBJ2-3; D possibly corresponds to TRBD2 (6 bases). Germline loops: CDR1 MNHNY, CDR2 SVGAGI (reference sequence). V dropped 4 bases and J dropped 0 bases, with 14 bases sitting between them. The CDR3 sequence is 16 residues long. In nucleotides, the CDR3 is TGTGCCAGCAGTTGGGGCCTAGCGCAAAGCACAGATACGCAGTATTTT. Its translation: CASSWGLAQSTDTQYF.

The V call is TRBV7-9, the J call TRBJ1-1; maybe TRBD1 (6 bases). Deletions cut 4 bases from V and 1 base from J, with 10 bases between. Germline lookup yields CDR1 SEHNR and CDR2 FQNEAQ (reference sequence). The CDR3 consists of 14 residues. CDR3: CASSYPGENTEAFF. CDR3 coding DNA: TGTGCCAGCAGCTATCCAGGGGAGAACACTGAAGCTTTCTTT.

The V gene is TRBV11-3, the J gene TRBJ2-5; 7 nucleotides align to TRBD1. Germline CDR1 and CDR2: SGHNT and YENEEA. This CDR3 is 15 amino acids long. The V segment lost 5 bases and the J segment 0 bases; nucleotides outside the gene matches: 6. CDR3 DNA sequence: TGTGCCAGCAGCGAACAACAGGGGTACCAAGAGACCCAGTACTTC. It is translated as CASSEQQGYQETQYF.

The rearrangement joins TRBV5-1 to TRBJ1-2; 7 bases are shared with TRBD1. In germline, CDR1 is SGHRS, CDR2 YFSETQ. V dropped 4 bases and J dropped 4; count of bases not matched to a gene: 10. This CDR3 has 15 residues. The CDR3 region has the DNA TGCGCCAGCAGCGTAGAAGTAGGGGGCATCTATGGCTACACCTTC. Translated: CASSVEVGGIYGYTF. Full variable domain (remainder filled in from reference TRBV5-1 and TRBJ1-2): KAGVTQTPRYLIKTRGQQVTLSCSPISGHRSVSWYQQTPGQGLQFLFEYFSETQRNKGNFPGRFSGRQFSNSRSEMNVSTLELGDSALYLCASSVEVGGIYGYTFGSGTRLTVV.

This clone occurred a few times. V gene TRBV24-1 combines with J gene TRBJ2-1, with a possible D match to TRBD2 (6 bases). The CDR3 contains 16 residues. The germline V gene has CDR1 KGHDR and CDR2 SFDVKD. V was trimmed by 0 bases and J by 6 bases, leaving 14 bases between them. The DNA of the CDR3 is TGTGCCACCAGTGATTTGACTAGCCCAAGGCCCAATGAGCAGTTCTTC. This encodes CATSDLTSPRPNEQFF.

Only a few counts were recorded for this clone. The genes are TRBV27 and TRBJ1-2, with D perhaps matching TRBD1 (5 bases). Germline V lookup: CDR1 MNHEY, CDR2 SMNVEV (reference sequence). The V end was cut by 5 bases, the J end by 4 bases, with 14 bases between. This CDR3 contains 14 residues. The CDR3 DNA reads as TGTGCCAGCAGTGGAAGGGGCAGTGGCTATGGCTACACCTTC. Protein sequence: CASSGRGSGYGYTF.

This clone showed up just a few times. J is TRBJ1-5 and V is TRBV19; possible D gene TRBD1, 5 bases. CDR1 LNHDA and CDR2 SQIVND come from the germline V gene (reference sequence). V was pared by 4 bases and J by 3 bases, with 10 bases between. This CDR3 is built from 14 residues. This CDR3 reads CASSKQVINQPQHF. As DNA, the CDR3 is TGTGCCAGTAGTAAACAGGTGATCAATCAGCCCCAGCATTTT.

The chain employs TRBV4-2 and TRBJ2-7, with TRBD1 identical over 9 bases. Germline V lookup: CDR1 LGHNA, CDR2 YNFKEQ. Losses at the gene ends were 0 bases for V and 4 bases for J; bases not matched to a gene: 4. This CDR3 has 15 amino acids. CDR3 in DNA: TGTGCCAGCAGCCAAGAACGGACAGGGGTTTACGAGCAGTACTTC. Encoded protein: CASSQERTGVYEQYF.

This chain links TRBV6-4 with TRBJ2-1; 9 nucleotides agree with TRBD2. The CDR3 contains 15 residues. The germline gives CDR1 MRHNA, CDR2 SNTAGT. Trimming at V came to 4 bases and at J to 4 bases, leaving 5 bases not matched to a gene. CDR3 residues: CASSVGAGGYNEQFF. The CDR3 nucleotides read TGTGCCAGCAGTGTGGGAGCGGGGGGTTACAATGAGCAGTTCTTC.

The chain links TRBV12-5 to TRBJ1-3; 7 nucleotides agree with TRBD1. V gave up 8 bases and J gave up 0 bases; unmatched junction bases: 4. In germline, CDR1 is LGHNT, CDR2 FRNRAP. The CDR3 consists of 14 residues. In nucleotides, the CDR3 is TGTGCTAGTTCTTCAGGGGGCTCTGGAAACACCATATATTTT. It yields the protein CASSSGGSGNTIYF.

The rearrangement joins TRBV14 to TRBJ2-5; 8 bases are a match to TRBD1. Per germline, CDR1 SGHDN and CDR2 FVKESK. This CDR3 is 14 amino acids long. V shed 3 bases and J 5 bases; nucleotides not matched to a gene: 5. The DNA of the CDR3 is TGTGCCAGCAGCCAGGACAGGGTAGTCGAGACCCAGTACTTC. It translates to CASSQDRVVETQYF.

CDR3 amino acids: CASRPGQGTNTQYF. CDR3 DNA sequence: TGTGCCAGCAGGCCGGGACAGGGGACAAATACGCAGTATTTT. V and J are TRBV6-5 and TRBJ2-3; 10 positions match TRBD1. From germline, CDR1 is MNHEY and CDR2 SVGAGI. V lost 6 bases and J lost 7; bases outside the gene matches: 7. There are 14 residues in the CDR3.